The next 10 T cell receptor beta chains were all read from a single sample in a study of OX40 agonist ivuxolimab in advanced cancers. Receptor libraries were prepared by the immunoSEQ multiplex PCR assay. TCRdb re-hosts the immuneACCESS table, in-frame sequences only. Its copies lack some clones; in the studies checked, an unresolved V gene accounts for under half of them, and the cause for the rest is not known. The sample has fewer than 85,000 clones on record, about 92% of them singletons. About 9.1% of the sample rests with the top ten. The source material was CD4+ or CD8+ T cells sorted from blood, sampled in a trial of the OX40 agonist ivuxolimab. These receptor sequences come from an adult with an advanced solid tumor such as melanoma, head and neck, liver or kidney cancer.

The V call is TRBV10-2, the J call TRBJ2-5; D is uncertain. The CDR3 loop spans 12 amino acids. V lost 6 bases, J lost 4 bases, and 9 bases lay in between. Germline CDR1 is WSHSY and CDR2 is SAAADI. The CDR3 region is CASRGPGETQYF. For the CDR3, the DNA is TGCGCCAGCAGGGGTCCGGGAGAGACCCAGTACTTC.

The chain combines TRBV6-6 with TRBJ1-2, with a possible D match to TRBD1 (5 bases). Germline V gives CDR1 MNHNY, CDR2 SVGAGI (reference sequence). The CDR3 is made up of 15 amino acids. Trimming left V 1 base short and J 2 bases short, with 11 bases between. CDR3 nucleotides: TGTGCCAGCAGTTACTTAGGGACGACCAACTATGGCTACACCTTC. Translation gives CASSYLGTTNYGYTF.

The chain couples TRBV5-6 to TRBJ1-4, with D maybe TRBD1 (6 bases). Trimming removed 5 bases at V and 0 bases at J, with 11 bases between. Germline-derived CDR1 and CDR2 are SGHDT and YYEEEE. The CDR3 is 15 residues long. The CDR3: CASSPGTTTNEKLFF. CDR3 bases: TGTGCCAGCAGTCCCGGGACAACAACTAATGAAAAACTGTTTTTT.

This clone occurred once. The chain uses TRBV9 and TRBJ2-7, with a tentative D call TRBD2 (6 bases). CDR3 length: 16 amino acids. V was clipped by 4 bases and J by 2 bases, with 19 bases between them. Germline V gene sequence: CDR1 SGDLS, CDR2 YYNGEE. The chain's CDR3 is CASSLLGAGSPYEQYF. The DNA of the CDR3 is TGTGCCAGCAGCCTTCTCGGGGCGGGGTCTCCCTACGAGCAGTACTTC. Supplemented by reference TRBV9 and TRBJ2-7, the full variable domain reads DSGVTQTPKHLITATGQRVTLRCSPRSGDLSVYWYQQSLDQGLQFLIQYYNGEERAKGNILERFSAQQFPDLHSELNLSSLELGDSALYFCASSLLGAGSPYEQYFGPGTRLTVT.

This chain's CDR3 is CASTSGVSSYNEQFF. The CDR3 nucleotides read TGTGCCAGCACCTCCGGCGTCAGCTCCTACAATGAGCAGTTCTTC. V and J are TRBV27 and TRBJ2-1; D not resolved. The V gene lost 7 bases and the J gene lost 0 bases, with 13 bases spanning the gap. This CDR3 comprises 15 residues. Germline CDR1 is MNHEY and CDR2 is SMNVEV (reference sequence).

The gene calls are TRBV27 and TRBJ2-7; possible D gene TRBD1, 5 bases. The CDR3 consists of 14 residues. V was cut by 1 base and J by 0 bases, with 7 bases left in between. CDR1 and CDR2 from the germline V gene are MNHEY and SMNVEV (reference sequence). The CDR3 is CASSLYRISYEQYF. CDR3 nucleotides: TGTGCCAGCAGTTTATACAGGATCTCCTACGAGCAGTACTTC.

The chain has TRBV27 and TRBJ2-1; TRBD1 is a possible D gene (5 bases). The CDR3 runs to 13 residues. V lost 1 base and J 6 bases, leaving 7 bases between the germline ends. The V gene's germline CDR1 is MNHEY and CDR2 SMNVEV (reference sequence). CDR3 DNA sequence: TGTGCCAGCAGTTTATACCAGGGCAATGAGCAGTTCTTC. This codes for CASSLYQGNEQFF.

This chain connects TRBV27 to TRBJ2-7; TRBD2 aligns across 7 bases. CDR3 length: 14 amino acids. The V gene's germline CDR1 is MNHEY and CDR2 SMNVEV (reference sequence). V shed 2 bases, J shed 5 bases, and the junction held 6 bases outside the gene matches. In DNA, the CDR3 is TGTGCCAGCAGTTTAATTTGGGAGGGAAACGAGCAGTACTTC. It specifies CASSLIWEGNEQYF.

The V gene is TRBV11-2, the J gene TRBJ1-4; TRBD1 aligns across 9 bases. The germline V gene encodes CDR1 SGHAT and CDR2 FQNNGV. This CDR3 contains 16 residues. The V gene end was trimmed by 0 bases and the J gene end by 5 bases; junction bases not matched to a gene: 4. The CDR3 bases are TGTGCCAGCAGCTTAGAAGGGACAGGGCCGAATGAAAAACTGTTTTTT. Residues: CASSLEGTGPNEKLFF. Filled out from reference TRBV11-2 and TRBJ1-4, the complete variable domain reads EAGVAQSPRYKIIEKRQSVAFWCNPISGHATLYWYQQILGQGPKLLIQFQNNGVVDDSQLPKDRFSAERLKGVDSTLKIQPAKLEDSAVYLCASSLEGTGPNEKLFFGSGTQLSVL.

Only a few counts were recorded for this clone. V gene TRBV6-5 combines with J gene TRBJ1-2; possibly TRBD1 for D (5 bases). This CDR3 contains 13 residues. V lost 3 bases, J lost 4 bases, and 9 bases lay in between. Per the germline V gene, CDR1 is MNHEY and CDR2 is SVGAGI. CDR3 bases: TGTGCCAGCAGTTATCAGGGAGGCTATGGCTACACCTTC. It translates to CASSYQGGYGYTF.